The entry below describes one T cell receptor (beta chain). The sample comes from a study of control samples from healthy donors and cancer patients. Clones were sequenced by immunoSEQ multiplex PCR, and TCRdb holds only the in-frame ones, with some missing. The sample has approximately 160,000 clones, 80% to 95% seen once. The origin of this receptor is a woman in her twenties or thirties in good health. The specimen sequenced was blood.

The CDR3 is CAWSSPGTGNTEAFF. Here the CDR3 DNA reads TGTGCCTGGAGTTCTCCCGGGACAGGGAACACTGAAGCTTTCTTT. The J gene is TRBJ1-1, the V gene TRBV30; 8 bases are shared with TRBD1. The CDR3 has 15 residues. V lost 2 bases, J lost 1 base, and 6 bases stayed unmatched. The germline CDR1 and CDR2 sequences are GTSNPN and SVGIG (reference sequence).